The 10 T cell receptor beta chains presented below share a single source sample, sequenced in a study of OX40 agonist ivuxolimab in advanced cancers. Here immunoSEQ multiplex PCR was the method, and the copy in TCRdb shows in-frame clones only, minus some. This table has 77,000 or so clones, around 85% appearing once. The sequencing used CD4+ or CD8+ T cells sorted from blood, collected in a trial of the OX40 agonist ivuxolimab. The receptors stem from an adult with an advanced solid tumor such as melanoma, head and neck, liver or kidney cancer.

The gene calls are TRBV7-2 and TRBJ1-2; D unclear. Germline V gene sequence: CDR1 SGHTA, CDR2 FQGNSA. The ends were cut back, 5 bases at V and 8 bases at J, with 18 bases in the middle. The CDR3 has 14 amino acids. The CDR3 DNA reads as TGTGCCAGCAGCCTACCCGGCAGGCTCGGGGGCTACACCTTC. Its protein product is CASSLPGRLGGYTF.

The V call is TRBV11-2, the J call TRBJ1-1, with D possibly being TRBD1 (5 bases). The V end was cut by 4 bases, the J end by 4 bases, with 16 bases between. The V gene's germline CDR1 is SGHAT and CDR2 FQNNGV. The CDR3 covers 15 residues. DNA of the CDR3: TGTGCCAGCAGCTATCCAGGGAGAATCGGCACTGAAGCTTTCTTT. Translating it yields CASSYPGRIGTEAFF. The full variable domain, rest sourced from reference TRBV11-2 and TRBJ1-1, is EAGVAQSPRYKIIEKRQSVAFWCNPISGHATLYWYQQILGQGPKLLIQFQNNGVVDDSQLPKDRFSAERLKGVDSTLKIQPAKLEDSAVYLCASSYPGRIGTEAFFGQGTRLTVV.

The J gene is TRBJ2-7, the V gene TRBV28; D possibly corresponds to TRBD1 (6 bases). The CDR3 is 14 amino acids. Germline CDR1 and CDR2: MDHEN and SYDVKM. Trimming stripped 4 bases from V and 4 bases from J, with 14 bases between. The CDR3 loop reads CASSYDRLNYEQYF. The CDR3, as DNA: TGTGCCAGCAGTTACGACAGGTTAAATTACGAGCAGTACTTC.

This chain links TRBV2 with TRBJ1-4; 8 bases are a match to TRBD1. The J segment lost 5 bases and the V segment lost 6 bases, leaving 5 bases of the junction unmatched. The V gene's germline CDR1 is SNHLY and CDR2 FYNNEI. This CDR3 has 14 residues. DNA for the CDR3: TGTGCCAGCAGAGTTGACAGGGGAAATGAAAAACTGTTTTTT. It yields the protein CASRVDRGNEKLFF.

The V call is TRBV30, the J call TRBJ2-1; no clear D. Trimming cost V 4 bases and J 3 bases, with 7 bases left between them. The CDR3 is 12 amino acids. Germline V lookup: CDR1 GTSNPN, CDR2 SVGIG (reference sequence). The CDR3 nucleotides are TGTGCCTGGATCACGCACTACAATGAGCAGTTCTTC. It specifies CAWITHYNEQFF.

This chain connects TRBV19 to TRBJ1-2, with D possibly TRBD1 on 5 matching bases. V was trimmed by 6 bases and J by 4 bases, leaving 15 bases between them. Germline CDR1 reads LNHDA; CDR2 reads SQIVND (reference sequence). This CDR3 has 14 amino acids. The CDR3 loop reads CASRQSRGGYGYTF. The CDR3 DNA sequence: TGTGCCAGTAGACAGTCTAGGGGAGGCTATGGCTACACCTTC.

The CDR3 DNA reads as TGTGCCAGCTCACCGGGACAGATTACCAATCAGCCCCAGCATTTT. Its protein product is CASSPGQITNQPQHF. The V call is TRBV18, the J call TRBJ1-5; 7 positions match TRBD1. The V gene's germline CDR1 is KGHSH and CDR2 LQKENI. The CDR3 loop spans 15 amino acids. Unmatched junction bases numbered 5, after V lost 3 bases and J lost 3 bases.

The chain uses TRBV11-2 and TRBJ2-7; 11 positions agree with TRBD1. Unmatched junction bases numbered 10, after V lost 3 bases and J lost 6 bases. CDR1 and CDR2 (germline): SGHAT, FQNNGV. The CDR3 runs to 16 residues. CDR3 sequence (DNA): TGTGCCAGCAGCTTTGACCCGGACAGGGGGCAAGGCGAGCAGTACTTC. This translates into CASSFDPDRGQGEQYF. Full variable domain (missing parts from reference TRBV11-2 and TRBJ2-7): EAGVAQSPRYKIIEKRQSVAFWCNPISGHATLYWYQQILGQGPKLLIQFQNNGVVDDSQLPKDRFSAERLKGVDSTLKIQPAKLEDSAVYLCASSFDPDRGQGEQYFGPGTRLTVT.

This chain links TRBV9 with TRBJ2-7; D not certain. V lost 3 bases and J lost 3, with 13 bases in between. The CDR3 consists of 14 residues. Germline V gene data show CDR1 as SGDLS and CDR2 as YYNGEE. The DNA for the CDR3 is TGTGCCAGCAGCGCTGCGACTGGTGGCTACGAGCAGTACTTC. Translating gives CASSAATGGYEQYF.

J is TRBJ2-2 and V is TRBV15, with D possibly TRBD2 on 6 matching bases. CDR3 length equals 15 residues. Germline loops: CDR1 LNHNV, CDR2 YYDKDF (reference sequence). Trimming cost V 9 bases and J 5 bases, with 19 bases left between them. CDR3 DNA: TGTGCCACGCGTCGGGCGGGACGGCGGACCGGGGAGCTGTTTTTT. Its translation: CATRRAGRRTGELFF.